The rows below give T cell receptor beta chains drawn from one sample of a study of cytomegalovirus exposure and HLA in healthy donors. The data were produced by immunoSEQ multiplex PCR, yet TCRdb's version contains in-frame clones alone and is incomplete. The sample table sets out about 40,000 clones. Sequenced sample: PBMCs. All receptors come from a human donor in good health. Each CDR3 is given with its conserved first and last residue. A D gene is named only where the DNA matches it firmly.

D	V	length	J	DNA	CDR3
TRBD1	TRBV11-2	14	TRBJ2-7	TGTGCCAGCAGCTTAGTGGGACAGCTCTACGAGCAGTACTTC	CASSLVGQLYEQYF
.	TRBV6-5	13	TRBJ1-2	TGTGCCAGCAGGAGACAGGCAAACTATGGCTACACCTTC	CASRRQANYGYTF
.	TRBV9	14	TRBJ1-4	TGTGCCAGCAGCGTTAGCGGGGATAGGGAAAAACTGTTTTTT	CASSVSGDREKLFF
.	TRBV19	13	TRBJ1-1	TGTGCCAGTATCCCCCCGGGGGGCCCTGAAGCTTTCTTT	CASIPPGGPEAFF
TRBD1	TRBV7-2	15	TRBJ2-2	TGTGCCAGCAGCTTTTCAGGGGGCTACACCGGGGAGCTGTTTTTT	CASSFSGGYTGELFF
.	TRBV10-3	11	TRBJ2-1	TGTGCCATCAAGAGGGACAATGAGCAGTTCTTC	CAIKRDNEQFF
.	TRBV5-6	16	TRBJ2-6	TGTGCCAGCAGCTTGGCATCCCACTCTGGGGCCAACGTCCTGACTTTC	CASSLASHSGANVLTF
.	TRBV10-3	17	TRBJ1-5	TGTGCCATCAGTGAGTCGAAAGTCAGGGGTAGCAATCAGCCCCAGCATTTT	CAISESKVRGSNQPQHF
TRBD2	TRBV6-4	15	TRBJ2-1	TGTGCCAGCAGTGACTCGAAGCGGGGGAGTAATGAGCAGTTCTTC	CASSDSKRGSNEQFF
.	TRBV28	17	TRBJ2-6	TGTGCCAGCGAATTCCGACAGGGGAGGGCTGGGGCCAACGTCCTGACTTTC	CASEFRQGRAGANVLTF
.	TRBV2	12	TRBJ2-5	TGTGCCAGCAGGATCGACAGGGAGACCCAGTACTTC	CASRIDRETQYF
.	TRBV11-2	12	TRBJ1-2	TGTGCCAGCAGCTTGGACAGCTATGGCTACACCTTC	CASSLDSYGYTF
.	TRBV18	15	TRBJ1-1	TGTGCCAGCTCACCACCGCCAGGGCTGAACACTGAAGCTTTCTTT	CASSPPPGLNTEAFF
.	TRBV29-1	11	TRBJ2-5	TGCAGCATCGGCGAGGTCGGGACCCAGTACTTC	CSIGEVGTQYF
TRBD1	TRBV15	18	TRBJ1-5	TGTGCCACCAGCAGTGATGACAGGGGCTGGTTGAGCAATCAGCCCCAGCATTTT	CATSSDDRGWLSNQPQHF
.	TRBV2	13	TRBJ2-2	TGTGCCAGCAGTGAGTCGGGGGCCGGGGAGCTGTTTTTT	CASSESGAGELFF
.	TRBV7-2	14	TRBJ1-3	TGTGCCAGCAGCCTAGGAGTGGCTGGAAACACCATATATTTT	CASSLGVAGNTIYF
TRBD2	TRBV7-2	16	TRBJ2-1	TGTGCCAGCAGCTTAGCTAGCGGGGGGGCACTTAATGAGCAGTTCTTC	CASSLASGGALNEQFF
TRBD1	TRBV9	16	TRBJ2-1	TGTGCCAGCAGCTACTCCGGGACAGGGGTTTACAATGAGCAGTTCTTC	CASSYSGTGVYNEQFF
TRBD1	TRBV7-9	15	TRBJ1-2	TGTGCCAGCAGCGCACCCGGGACAGGCAACTATGGCTACACCTTC	CASSAPGTGNYGYTF
.	TRBV27	11	TRBJ1-6	TGTGCCAGAAGATCCCAGGGGTCCCTACACTTT	CARRSQGSLHF
TRBD1	TRBV6-4	16	TRBJ2-2	TGTGCCAGCAGACCCTCCGGACAGGGCAACACCGGGGAGCTGTTTTTT	CASRPSGQGNTGELFF
TRBD1	TRBV28	15	TRBJ1-2	TGTGCCAGCAGATCTGACAGGGCTGTTAACTATGGCTACACCTTC	CASRSDRAVNYGYTF
TRBD1	TRBV4-2	16	TRBJ2-7	TGTGCCAGCAGCCAGGGGGGGACAGGGGACGCCTACGAGCAGTACTTC	CASSQGGTGDAYEQYF
TRBD1	TRBV28	14	TRBJ2-5	TGTGCCAGCAGAACTCCGACAGGGTGGGAGACCCAGTACTTC	CASRTPTGWETQYF
TRBD2	TRBV7-8	16	TRBJ2-1	TGTGCCAGCAGCGAGCTGGCTAGCGGGAAATACAATGAGCAGTTCTTC	CASSELASGKYNEQFF
TRBD1	TRBV19	14	TRBJ2-1	TGTGCCAGTAGTATGGGGACAGGGATGAATGAGCAGTTCTTC	CASSMGTGMNEQFF
.	TRBV18	13	TRBJ1-1	TGTGCCAGCTCCGGAGGGATGAACACTGAAGCTTTCTTT	CASSGGMNTEAFF
TRBD1	TRBV2	14	TRBJ2-5	TGTGCCAGCAGCCTCCGGGACAGGGCAGAGACCCAGTACTTC	CASSLRDRAETQYF
.	TRBV5-1	13	TRBJ2-7	TGCGCCAGCAGCTTGGAACAGGTCTACGAGCAGTACTTC	CASSLEQVYEQYF
TRBD2	TRBV7-2	14	TRBJ2-2	TGTGCCAGCAGCACAAACCAGGCGGGGGGAAGGCTGTTTTTT	CASSTNQAGGRLFF
TRBD2	TRBV4-2	15	TRBJ2-1	TGTGCCAGCAGCCCGCTAGCGGGGGACTTCAATGAGCAGTTCTTC	CASSPLAGDFNEQFF
.	TRBV29-1	12	TRBJ2-5	TGCAGCGTTGACTACTTAAAAGAGGCCCAGTACTTC	CSVDYLKEAQYF
.	TRBV9	15	TRBJ1-4	TGTGCCAGCAGCGTAGCTCCAGCAACTAATGAAAAACTGTTTTTT	CASSVAPATNEKLFF
.	TRBV6-1	15	TRBJ1-4	TGTGCCAGCAGCTTGATGGGGGGAACTAATGAAAAACTGTTTTTT	CASSLMGGTNEKLFF
.	TRBV7-8	18	TRBJ1-1	TGTGCCAGCAGCTTAGTAGGACAAATCCAGATGCTGAACACTGAAGCTTTCTTT	CASSLVGQIQMLNTEAFF
.	TRBV6-6	14	TRBJ2-7	TGTGCCAGCAGTTTCCTGACAGGTTCGTACGAGCAGTACTTC	CASSFLTGSYEQYF
.	TRBV28	13	TRBJ2-4	TGTGCCAGCCCCCGGGACAAGGAAAACATTCAGTACTTC	CASPRDKENIQYF
.	TRBV19	14	TRBJ2-4	TGTGCCAGTTTCCAAGGGGGTGCAGGAAACATTCAGTACTTC	CASFQGGAGNIQYF
.	TRBV9	16	TRBJ1-2	TGTGCCAGCAGCGTACGCGATGGGACATTTAACTATGGCTACACCTTC	CASSVRDGTFNYGYTF
.	TRBV10-2	13	TRBJ1-1	TGCGCCAGCAGTGAGCAGGGAAATACTGAAGCTTTCTTT	CASSEQGNTEAFF
TRBD2	TRBV29-1	17	TRBJ2-1	TGCAGCGTTGAAGATCGAGAACTAGCGGTCGCCTACAATGAGCAGTTCTTC	CSVEDRELAVAYNEQFF
TRBD1	TRBV27	13	TRBJ1-6	TGTGCCAGCCGGGGACAGGGGGCTTCACCCCTCCACTTT	CASRGQGASPLHF
TRBD1	TRBV10-1	14	TRBJ1-6	TGCGCCATCCCAGACAGGGGTTCATGTTCACCCCTCCACTTT	CAIPDRGSCSPLHF
.	TRBV19	15	TRBJ1-3	TGTGCCAGTACAACAGTGGGCCACTCTGGAAACACCATATATTTT	CASTTVGHSGNTIYF
.	TRBV28	14	TRBJ1-6	TGTGCCAGCAGCTCAAGCCCAGGGAAGTCACCCCTCCACTTT	CASSSSPGKSPLHF
.	TRBV10-2	13	TRBJ2-3	TGCGCCAGCAGTGATAGTAGCCCGAATACGCAGTATTTT	CASSDSSPNTQYF
TRBD1	TRBV5-1	14	TRBJ1-2	TGCGCCAGCAGCTTGCGACAGGGGGCGTATGGCTACACCTTC	CASSLRQGAYGYTF